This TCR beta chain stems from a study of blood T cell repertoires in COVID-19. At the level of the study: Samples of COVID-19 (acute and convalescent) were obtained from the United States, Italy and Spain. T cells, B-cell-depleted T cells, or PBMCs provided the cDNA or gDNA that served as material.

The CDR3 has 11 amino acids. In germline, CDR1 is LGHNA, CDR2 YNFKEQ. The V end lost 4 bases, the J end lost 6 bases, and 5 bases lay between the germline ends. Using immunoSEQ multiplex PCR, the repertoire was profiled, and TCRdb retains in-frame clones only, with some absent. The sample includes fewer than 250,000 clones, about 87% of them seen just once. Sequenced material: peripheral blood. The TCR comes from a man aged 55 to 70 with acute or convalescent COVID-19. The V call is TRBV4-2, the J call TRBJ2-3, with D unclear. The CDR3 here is CASSLGDTQYF. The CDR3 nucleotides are TGTGCCAGCAGCCTCGGGGATACGCAGTATTTT.